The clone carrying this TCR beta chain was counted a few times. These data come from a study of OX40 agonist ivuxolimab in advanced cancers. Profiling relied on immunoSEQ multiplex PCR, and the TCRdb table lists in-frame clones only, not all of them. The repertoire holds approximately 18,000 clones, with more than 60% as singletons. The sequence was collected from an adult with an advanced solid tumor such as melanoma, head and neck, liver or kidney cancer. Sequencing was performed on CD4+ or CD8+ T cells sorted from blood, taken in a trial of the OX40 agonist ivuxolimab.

The CDR3 DNA is TGTGCCAGTAGTATAGATCGTAAGAACACTGAAGCTTTCTTT. It yields the protein CASSIDRKNTEAFF. The chain employs TRBV19 and TRBJ1-1; D unresolved. The V end lost 0 bases, the J end lost 1 base, and 6 bases lay between the germline ends. Germline CDR1 LNHDA, CDR2 SQIVND (reference sequence). This CDR3 is 14 amino acids long.